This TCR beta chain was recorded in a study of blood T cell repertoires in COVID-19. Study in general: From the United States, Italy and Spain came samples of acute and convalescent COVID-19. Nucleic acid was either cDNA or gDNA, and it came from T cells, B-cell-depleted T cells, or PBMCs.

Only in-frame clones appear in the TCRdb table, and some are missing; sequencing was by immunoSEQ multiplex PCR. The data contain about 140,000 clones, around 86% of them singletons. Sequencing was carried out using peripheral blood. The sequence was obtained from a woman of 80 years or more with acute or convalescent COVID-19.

The DNA for the CDR3 is TGTGCCAGCAGCCCTGGGGGCAGCCCACTGAACACTGAAGCTTTCTTT. The encoded protein is CASSPGGSPLNTEAFF. This chain links TRBV28 with TRBJ1-1, with a possible D match to TRBD1 (6 bases). CDR3 length: 16 amino acids. V dropped 6 bases and J dropped 0 bases, with 17 bases sitting between them. In germline, CDR1 is MDHEN, CDR2 SYDVKM.